These 23 T cell receptor beta chains share one sample of origin, sequenced in a study of beta chain features in type 1 diabetes. Study-level findings and limits: Among all four CD4+ subsets, Type 1 diabetes patients had TCRB CDR3s that were moderately but significantly shorter.

For these TCRs, the target antigens are not known. What was sequenced were expressed TCRB transcripts, since all of the isolated RNA had been reverse transcribed. Assay: immunoSEQ multiplex PCR; the TCRdb copy retains only in-frame clones and omits some. The table records roughly 700,000 clones, 10% to 15% of them present only once. The sequencing input was naive CD4+ T cells from blood. Receptors originate from a young man with type 1 diabetes.

This clone was detected only a few times. The CDR3: CASRDKSKAYGYTF. CDR3 nucleotides: TGTGCCAGCAGGGACAAATCAAAGGCCTATGGCTACACCTTC. This sequence joins TRBV25-1 and TRBJ1-2; maybe TRBD1 (5 bases). The germline CDR1 and CDR2 sequences are MGHDK and SYGVNS. Trimming took 6 bases from V and 4 from J, leaving 15 bases between them. This CDR3 is built from 14 residues.

This clone occurred a few times. The J gene is TRBJ1-2, the V gene TRBV4-1; no firm D call. Germline V CDR1 and CDR2: MGHRA, YSYEKL. Trimming pared 2 bases from V and 3 bases from J, leaving 13 bases between. The CDR3 totals 15 residues. CDR3: CASSQPAGRDYGYTF. The DNA of the CDR3 is TGCGCCAGCAGCCAACCCGCGGGTCGGGACTATGGCTACACCTTC.

The chain uses TRBV5-6 and TRBJ1-5, with unresolved D. Germline lookup yields CDR1 SGHDT and CDR2 YYEEEE. The CDR3 spans 14 residues. V lost 2 bases and J lost 0, with 6 bases in between. CDR3 DNA: TGTGCCAGCAGCTTTTGGGGTAGCAATCAGCCCCAGCATTTT. This encodes CASSFWGSNQPQHF.

Only a few counts were recorded for this clone. The chain employs TRBV5-6 and TRBJ1-1, with D unresolved. The CDR3 has 13 amino acids. The V gene lost 4 bases and the J gene lost 4 bases, with 11 bases spanning the gap. Germline V lookup: CDR1 SGHDT, CDR2 YYEEEE. CDR3 amino acids: CASSTSFGTEAFF. In DNA, the CDR3 is TGTGCCAGCAGCACCAGTTTTGGCACTGAAGCTTTCTTT.

The genes are TRBV5-4 and TRBJ1-1; D call uncertain. V lost 2 bases and J lost 1, with 6 bases in between. The CDR3 is 13 amino acids. Germline assignment: CDR1 SGHNT and CDR2 YYREEE (reference sequence). The DNA for the CDR3 is TGTGCCAGCAGCTTCGGTGGGAACACTGAAGCTTTCTTT. Residues: CASSFGGNTEAFF.

V usage is TRBV30 and J usage is TRBJ2-7; 7 nucleotides line up with TRBD1. V shed 4 bases, J shed 0 bases, and the junction held 9 bases outside the gene matches. Germline V gene data show CDR1 as GTSNPN and CDR2 as SVGIG (reference sequence). This CDR3 is 15 amino acids long. The CDR3 loop is CAWTSGQASSYEQYF. DNA of the CDR3: TGTGCCTGGACCTCTGGACAGGCTAGCTCCTACGAGCAGTACTTC.

This clone appeared a few times. J is TRBJ2-1 and V is TRBV7-9; D may correspond to TRBD1 or TRBD2 (5 bases each). Germline V gene data show CDR1 as SEHNR and CDR2 as FQNEAQ (reference sequence). V was shortened by 3 bases and J by 4 bases, with 10 bases between the two germline ends. The CDR3 runs 14 residues. The CDR3 region has the DNA TGTGCCAGCAGCTTTGGGACCTGGTACAATGAGCAGTTCTTC. Its translation is CASSFGTWYNEQFF.

The chain links TRBV6-6 to TRBJ1-1; D possibly corresponds to TRBD1 (6 bases). Looked up from germline, CDR1 is MNHNY and CDR2 is SVGAGI (reference sequence). Trimming stripped 5 bases from V and 1 base from J, with 8 bases between. CDR3 size: 13 residues. The CDR3 nucleotides are TGTGCCAGCAGTACACAGGGGAACACTGAAGCTTTCTTT. It translates to CASSTQGNTEAFF.

This clone was observed a handful of times. The CDR3 DNA follows: TGTGCCAGCAGCTTAGGCTTGGCAGCTCAAGAGACCCAGTACTTC. Protein: CASSLGLAAQETQYF. The chain is built from TRBV11-2 and TRBJ2-5, with D uncertain. This CDR3 region has 15 residues. V lost 1 base to trimming and J lost 2 bases, with 11 bases between them. Per germline, CDR1 SGHAT and CDR2 FQNNGV.

The rearrangement joins TRBV30 to TRBJ1-6; D not certain. The CDR3 spans 12 residues. CDR1 is GTSNPN, CDR2 SVGIG, per germline (reference sequence). V lost 5 bases to trimming and J lost 7 bases, with 9 bases between them. The DNA of the CDR3 is TGTGCCTGGTGTGAGATGAATTCACCCCTCCACTTT. This encodes CAWCEMNSPLHF.

The chain recombines TRBV6-1 with TRBJ1-2; 8 positions agree with TRBD1. The length of the CDR3 is 14 residues. Per the germline V gene, CDR1 is MNHNS and CDR2 is SASEGT. The ends lost 5 bases at V and 7 bases at J; junction bases unmatched: 9. The CDR3 loop is CASSQGAGLLGYTF. The CDR3 region has the DNA TGTGCCAGCAGTCAGGGGGCAGGTTTGCTTGGCTACACCTTC.

This clone was found a few times. The V gene is TRBV18, the J gene TRBJ1-5, with D perhaps matching TRBD1 (6 bases). Trimming shortened V by 3 bases and J by 6 bases, and 12 bases separated the two germline ends. This CDR3 spans 14 amino acids. Germline assignment: CDR1 KGHSH and CDR2 LQKENI. The CDR3, as DNA: TGTGCCAGCTCACCGGAGGGGGTAGGTCAGCCCCAGCATTTT. Its protein is CASSPEGVGQPQHF. The variable domain in full, with the rest retrieved from reference TRBV18 and TRBJ1-5, is NAGVMQNPRHLVRRRGQEARLRCSPMKGHSHVYWYRQLPEEGLKFMVYLQKENIIDESGMPKERFSAEFPKEGPSILRIQQVVRGDSAAYFCASSPEGVGQPQHFGDGTRLSIL.

This clone was picked up a small number of times. The V and J genes are TRBV6-5 and TRBJ1-1, with TRBD1 identical over 7 bases. Germline V lookup: CDR1 MNHEY, CDR2 SVGAGI. V dropped 2 bases and J dropped 8; count of bases not matched to a gene: 8. The CDR3 has 14 amino acids. CDR3 loop: CASSYRTGGWEAFF. In DNA, the CDR3 is TGTGCCAGCAGTTACAGGACAGGCGGGTGGGAAGCTTTCTTT.

This clone showed up just a few times. The chain is built from TRBV9 and TRBJ2-7, with D possibly called TRBD1 or TRBD2 (5 bases each). Germline V CDR1 and CDR2: SGDLS, YYNGEE. V was clipped by 0 bases and J by 0 bases, with 10 bases between them. This CDR3 spans 15 amino acids. DNA of the CDR3: TGTGCCAGCAGCGTAGGGTGGGGGAGCTCCTACGAGCAGTACTTC. This encodes CASSVGWGSSYEQYF.

In its sample, this clone was seen a few times. The CDR3 loop reads CASSQDLENTQYF. CDR3 DNA sequence: TGTGCCAGCAGCCAAGATCTAGAAAACACCCAGTACTTC. This sequence joins TRBV14 and TRBJ2-5; the D is unclear. This CDR3 is built from 13 residues. Trimming removed 0 bases from V and 8 bases from J, with 10 bases in between. CDR1 and CDR2 (germline): SGHDN, FVKESK.

This chain's CDR3 is CASSSTENQPQHF. For the CDR3, the DNA is TGTGCCAGCAGTTCTACGGAGAATCAGCCCCAGCATTTT. The chain links TRBV6-6 to TRBJ1-5; D is unclear. The V end was cut by 4 bases, the J end by 4 bases, with 8 bases between. CDR1 MNHNY and CDR2 SVGAGI come from the germline V gene (reference sequence). CDR3 length equals 13 residues.

The J gene is TRBJ2-4, the V gene TRBV6-6; D tentatively reads TRBD1 or TRBD2 (5 bases each). The ends were cut back, 9 bases at V and 6 bases at J, with 15 bases in the middle. The CDR3 length is 13 residues. The germline CDR1 and CDR2 sequences are MNHNY and SVGAGI (reference sequence). This CDR3 is CASQDNGGNIQYF. In nucleotides, the CDR3 is TGTGCCAGTCAGGACAATGGGGGAAACATTCAGTACTTC.

This clone was found a few times. V is TRBV6-5 and J is TRBJ2-3; 13 positions match TRBD2. The V gene's germline CDR1 is MNHEY and CDR2 SVGAGI. The CDR3 is 15 residues long. V lost 2 bases and J lost 5; bases outside the gene matches: 1. In DNA form, the CDR3 reads TGTGCCAGCAGTTACACTAGCGGGGGGGTAGATACGCAGTATTTT. Its protein product is CASSYTSGGVDTQYF.

The chain has TRBV7-2 and TRBJ2-7; perhaps TRBD2 as D (5 bases). The CDR3 runs 14 residues. The germline V gene encodes CDR1 SGHTA and CDR2 FQGNSA. V gave up 7 bases and J gave up 2 bases, with 15 bases separating them. CDR3 region: CASTPDLRPYEQYF. The DNA of the CDR3 is TGTGCCAGCACCCCGGACTTGAGGCCCTACGAGCAGTACTTC.

V usage is TRBV5-1 and J usage is TRBJ1-6, with 7 bases aligning to TRBD1. In germline, CDR1 is SGHRS, CDR2 YFSETQ. V dropped 3 bases and J dropped 10; count of bases not matched to a gene: 7. The CDR3 runs to 14 residues. This CDR3 reads CASSSGQEVSPLHF. As DNA, the CDR3 is TGCGCCAGCAGCTCCGGACAGGAGGTCTCACCCCTCCACTTT.

This chain joins TRBV28 and TRBJ2-1; 11 bases are a match to TRBD2. This CDR3 is built from 15 residues. Trimming cost V 10 bases and J 0 bases; bases outside gene matches: 5. Germline CDR1 and CDR2: MDHEN and SYDVKM. The CDR3 DNA reads as TGTGCCACCATTAGCGGGGGGGCCTCCTACAATGAGCAGTTCTTC. It codes for CATISGGASYNEQFF.

This clone has a handful of counts. The chain has TRBV19 and TRBJ2-3; 8 nucleotides agree with TRBD2. With 5 bases clipped from V and 2 bases from J, the junction kept 6 bases outside the gene matches. The CDR3 spans 15 residues. Per the germline V gene, CDR1 is LNHDA and CDR2 is SQIVND (reference sequence). CDR3 nucleotides: TGTGCCAGTAGTTCCACTAGCGGCCACACAGATACGCAGTATTTT. It yields the protein CASSSTSGHTDTQYF.

This clone has a handful of counts. This CDR3 reads CASSLGQGDTEAFF. Written as DNA, the CDR3 is TGTGCCAGCAGTCTCGGACAGGGGGACACTGAAGCTTTCTTT. V gene TRBV6-6 combines with J gene TRBJ1-1; 10 bases fit TRBD1. The CDR3 has 14 residues. The V segment lost 5 bases and the J segment 3 bases; nucleotides outside the gene matches: 3. In germline, CDR1 is MNHNY, CDR2 SVGAGI (reference sequence).